These 11 T cell receptor beta chains were sequenced from one sample in a study of OX40 agonist ivuxolimab in advanced cancers. Here immunoSEQ multiplex PCR was the method, and the copy in TCRdb shows in-frame clones only, minus some. This table holds 95,000 to 100,000 clones, around 83% found once. This specimen consisted of CD4+ or CD8+ T cells sorted from blood, obtained in a trial of the OX40 agonist ivuxolimab. Receptor source: an adult with an advanced solid tumor such as melanoma, head and neck, liver or kidney cancer.

This clone was observed a handful of times. The chain couples TRBV6-5 to TRBJ2-7, with 8 bases lining up with TRBD2. CDR3 length: 15 amino acids. CDR1 MNHEY and CDR2 SVGAGI come from the germline V gene. The trim removed 8 bases at V and 2 bases at J, leaving 11 bases unmatched. The CDR3 reads CASGSAGGGTYEQYF. The CDR3 bases are TGTGCCAGCGGTTCAGCCGGGGGGGGAACCTACGAGCAGTACTTC.

The chain couples TRBV7-9 to TRBJ1-3; 7 nucleotides match TRBD1. The CDR3 totals 17 residues. The ends lost 5 bases at V and 0 bases at J; junction bases unmatched: 10. The V gene's germline CDR1 is SEHNR and CDR2 FQNEAQ (reference sequence). The CDR3 reads CASSPWATGSSGNTIYF. The CDR3 DNA is TGTGCCAGCAGCCCCTGGGCGACAGGGTCCTCTGGAAACACCATATATTTT.

The chain has TRBV4-3 and TRBJ2-5, with 11 nucleotides matching TRBD2. The V gene end was trimmed by 3 bases and the J gene end by 4 bases; junction bases not matched to a gene: 4. Germline values: CDR1 LGHNA, CDR2 YSLEER. The CDR3 contains 15 residues. CDR3 residues: CASSHDTSGGETQYF. In nucleotides, the CDR3 is TGCGCCAGCAGCCATGACACTAGCGGGGGAGAGACCCAGTACTTC.

The chain is built from TRBV9 and TRBJ2-1, with 9 bases that match TRBD2. J lost 4 bases, V lost 4 bases, and 12 bases had no gene match. The CDR3 totals 17 residues. Per the germline V gene, CDR1 is SGDLS and CDR2 is YYNGEE. The CDR3 DNA sequence: TGTGCCAGCAGCCCAGGGAGAGCGGGGGGCCAATACAATGAGCAGTTCTTC. Its translation is CASSPGRAGGQYNEQFF.

This chain joins TRBV6-5 and TRBJ1-4; D gene ambiguous. The CDR3 loop spans 15 amino acids. Germline values: CDR1 MNHEY, CDR2 SVGAGI. V dropped 6 bases and J dropped 3 bases, with 14 bases sitting between them. Here the CDR3 reads CASSPGGSANEKLFF. CDR3 sequence (DNA): TGTGCCAGCAGCCCAGGCGGATCGGCTAATGAAAAACTGTTTTTT.

This chain uses TRBV5-1 with TRBJ1-2; D may be TRBD1 (5 bases). The germline V gene encodes CDR1 SGHRS and CDR2 YFSETQ. The CDR3 totals 15 residues. The ends were cut back, 4 bases at V and 6 bases at J, with 19 bases in the middle. Here the CDR3 DNA reads TGCGCCAGCAGCGACCGAGTCGGGGGTGGGGATGGCTACACCTTC. It encodes CASSDRVGGGDGYTF.

The chain links TRBV5-1 to TRBJ2-4; 7 nucleotides match TRBD2. This CDR3 is 14 amino acids long. CDR1 and CDR2 from the germline V gene are SGHRS and YFSETQ. Losses at the gene ends were 0 bases for V and 5 bases for J; bases not matched to a gene: 2. The CDR3 region is CASSLAAGENIQYF. Here the CDR3 DNA reads TGCGCCAGCAGCTTGGCGGCGGGAGAAAACATTCAGTACTTC.

The chain links TRBV28 to TRBJ1-6; the match to TRBD1 covers 9 bases. Germline values: CDR1 MDHEN, CDR2 SYDVKM. With V trimmed by 7 bases and J by 8 bases, 6 bases remained unmatched. This CDR3 is built from 14 residues. CDR3 sequence reads: CASIPGQGYSPLHF. CDR3 in DNA: TGTGCCAGCATCCCGGGACAGGGATATTCACCCCTCCACTTT.

The V call is TRBV6-6, the J call TRBJ1-2; 9 nucleotides line up with TRBD1. The germline V gene has CDR1 MNHNY and CDR2 SVGAGI (reference sequence). Trimming cost V 2 bases and J 2 bases; bases outside gene matches: 3. The CDR3 totals 15 residues. CDR3 in DNA: TGTGCCAGCAGTTACCTACAGGGGGCAAACTATGGCTACACCTTC. Translating it yields CASSYLQGANYGYTF.

This clone was seen more than once but under ten times. V and J are TRBV2 and TRBJ1-5, with D unresolved. CDR1 is SNHLY and CDR2 is FYNNEI in the germline V gene. V dropped 3 bases and J dropped 3 bases, with 9 bases sitting between them. The CDR3 runs to 14 residues. The CDR3 nucleotides are TGTGCCAGCAGTGACAAGAGGAACAATCAGCCCCAGCATTTT. Encoded protein: CASSDKRNNQPQHF.

The chain links TRBV4-2 to TRBJ2-3; D possibly corresponds to TRBD2 (5 bases). The germline gives CDR1 LGHNA, CDR2 YNFKEQ. This CDR3 has 13 amino acids. V was pared by 1 base and J by 7 bases, with 9 bases between. The CDR3 region is CASSQVSSNTQYF. DNA for the CDR3: TGTGCCAGCAGCCAAGTGTCTAGCAATACGCAGTATTTT.